The entry below describes one T cell receptor (beta chain). Antigen: not known. The sample comes from a study of shared clonotypes between healthy human individuals. As for the study in general: CD4 naive cells filled three plates per donor, CD4 memory three, CD8 naive two and CD8 memory one. General study findings and limits: Roughly 5% of naive CD4 clonotypes were common to four donors. Relative to clonotypes present in all four donors, those not shared had lower generation probabilities.

Terminally differentiated effector memory CD45RA+ cells were left out of the naive CD8 fraction, which was CD45RO-negative and positively selected for CCR7. Among the donors, all were Caucasian adults who lived in Nashville, Tennessee. Sequenced by immunoSEQ multiplex PCR; TCRdb stores in-frame clones only, minus some. The repertoire holds more than 600,000 clones, about 90% seen once, with 24% in the top ten. The trim removed 3 bases at V and 3 bases at J, leaving 7 bases unmatched. The germline V gene has CDR1 SGHKS and CDR2 YYEKEE (reference sequence). The CDR3 contains 15 residues. Material: naive CD8+ T cells sorted from blood. The rearrangement links TRBV5-5 to TRBJ2-3; the match to TRBD1 covers 7 bases. The source is a man aged 25-45 years in good health. This chain's CDR3 is CASSSPGTETDTQYF. Written as DNA, the CDR3 is TGTGCCAGCAGCTCCCCCGGGACAGAAACAGATACGCAGTATTTT.